The clone carrying this T cell receptor beta chain was seen many times. One entry per CDR3 protein results from TCRdb running MiXCR on the PCR reads. The sample includes 60,000 to 75,000 distinct CDR3 sequences, under 20% of them seen just once. This entry comes from a study of molecular identifiers for immune sequencing clone quantification. Germline CDR1 reads MDHEN; CDR2 reads SYDVKM. This CDR3 has 12 amino acids. V lost 5 bases to trimming and J lost 0 bases, with 4 bases between them. The receptor comes from a human donor in good health. Some libraries in this study had Jurkat cell RNA spiked in. Source material: naive CD8+ T cells from blood, with Jurkat cell RNA spiked in. Subset here: FACS-sorted CD8+CD4-CCR7+CD45RA+ naive T cells. V gene TRBV28 combines with J gene TRBJ1-1; D remains ambiguous. CDR3 nucleotides: TGTGCCAGCAGTCCGATGAACACTGAAGCTTTCTTT. Its translation is CASSPMNTEAFF.